The 4 T cell receptor beta chains in this list originate from one sample, sequenced in a study of blood T cell repertoires in COVID-19. Profiled with immunoSEQ multiplex PCR; TCRdb holds only in-frame clones, not every one. The data contain over 60,000 clones, 85% to 90% of them seen just once; the ten biggest clones take up more than 1%. Sample: peripheral blood. Receptors were obtained from a man aged 70-80 years with acute or convalescent COVID-19.

This chain's CDR3 is CASSSLYQETQYF. CDR3 coding DNA: TGTGCCAGCAGCTCTCTGTACCAAGAGACCCAGTACTTC. The genes are TRBV7-9 and TRBJ2-5; D is undetermined. The CDR3 sequence is 13 residues long. The V and J ends lost 4 bases and 0 bases respectively, with 6 bases between them. The germline V gene has CDR1 SEHNR and CDR2 FQNEAQ (reference sequence).

The chain is built from TRBV27 and TRBJ1-2; 8 bases fit TRBD1. The length of the CDR3 is 16 residues. V shed 2 bases and J 4 bases; nucleotides not matched to a gene: 9. In germline, CDR1 is MNHEY, CDR2 SMNVEV (reference sequence). CDR3 region: CASSLRATGAVYGYTF. CDR3 coding DNA: TGTGCCAGCAGTTTACGGGCGACAGGGGCGGTCTATGGCTACACCTTC.

The chain links TRBV5-1 to TRBJ2-7, with 7 bases matching TRBD2. Germline CDR1 and CDR2: SGHRS and YFSETQ. The CDR3 covers 16 residues. The ends lost 0 bases at V and 4 bases at J; junction bases unmatched: 10. CDR3 sequence: CASSLGFGGTSYEQYF. The CDR3 coding sequence is TGCGCCAGCAGCTTGGGATTCGGGGGGACCTCTTACGAGCAGTACTTC.

The rearrangement joins TRBV6-5 to TRBJ2-1; no reliable D call. CDR1 and CDR2 (germline): MNHEY, SVGAGI. V was trimmed by 4 bases and J by 7 bases, leaving 11 bases between them. This CDR3 has 13 residues. CDR3 in amino acids: CASSSARQNEQFF. The CDR3 DNA reads TGTGCCAGCAGTTCCGCTCGCCAGAATGAGCAGTTCTTC.